This T cell receptor beta chain derives from a study of T cells in Graves' hyperthyroidism and ophthalmopathy. On the study more broadly: Initial diagnosis, before any treatment, was when peripheral blood was collected.

Findings of the study overall: From stable hyperthyroidism, ophthalmopathy was set apart by a 13 V-J model.

CDR1 is SGHVS and CDR2 is FQNEAQ in the germline V gene. CDR3 size: 14 residues. Trimming shortened V by 4 bases and J by 2 bases, and 11 bases separated the two germline ends. This clonotype is medium-sized within its sample. As yet, its antigen is unknown. Ophthalmopathy patients all had a Clinical Activity Score of at least 3, a NOSPECS grade of at least 4 and disease under 3 months old. Regions amplified from RNA transcripts were the TCR beta CDR3 regions. A first-round RT-PCR of the TCR CDR3 used the HTBI primer set. TCRdb reanalysed the multiplex PCR reads using MiXCR and keeps one entry per CDR3 protein. This table holds about 58,000 distinct CDR3 sequences, roughly 52% found once.

Input material: blood. The TCR was taken from a woman aged 25 to 45 with Graves' ophthalmopathy. The chain uses TRBV7-8 and TRBJ1-2; weak D call: TRBD1 (5 bases). Here the CDR3 DNA reads TGTGCCAGCAGCTCGGGACGGACCAACTATGGCTACACCTTC. Translation: CASSSGRTNYGYTF.